Below, one T cell receptor (beta chain) is given with its context. Its target is unknown. The patients all showed relapse after autologous stem cell transplantation, while their brentuximab vedotin exposure varied. With magnetic negative selection, CD4+ T cells were purified from PBMCs that had been thawed. These data come from a study of PD-1 blockade in classical Hodgkin lymphoma. The study, taken as a whole, reports: It was among complete responders that baseline diversity resembled that of newly diagnosed patients. No one has yet defined what causes the repertoire differences, which may be disease activity or prior therapy.

In germline, CDR1 is SNHLY, CDR2 FYNNEI. This CDR3 region has 16 residues. Unmatched junction bases numbered 4, after V lost 0 bases and J lost 3 bases. Measured with immunoSEQ multiplex PCR; TCRdb has only the in-frame clones, and not every one. The sample contains over 8,500 clones, around 81% of which appear only once. This receptor was taken from a human donor with classical Hodgkin lymphoma. Sequencing used CD4+ T cells from blood, obtained at baseline. The V gene is TRBV2, the J gene TRBJ2-3; 9 bases map to TRBD1. The CDR3 DNA sequence: TGTGCCAGCAGTGAAGCGTTAGGGACAGGGACAGATACGCAGTATTTT. It translates to CASSEALGTGTDTQYF.